The clone carrying this TCR beta chain was picked up many times. Antigen unknown. The SP2 primer and nested alpha and beta constant region primers amplified ligated cDNA in four rounds. One entry per CDR3 protein results from TCRdb running MiXCR on the 5' RACE reads. The table lists 45,000 to 55,000 distinct CDR3 sequences, around 4.7% of them singletons. A UMI-containing oligonucleotide was joined by 3' ligation to the TCR cDNA template. RNA was extracted from roughly 2.5 ml of whole blood of healthy adults. Input was roughly 1 to 1000 ng of DNase-treated total RNA without cell sorting. This entry belongs to a study of naive and memory T cell subsets. Overall study results and limits: This RNA-based method may be sensitive to activation-related transcript changes.

The V gene's germline CDR1 is SGHDN and CDR2 FVKESK. The CDR3 runs 15 residues. The V and J ends lost 5 bases and 4 bases respectively, with 14 bases between them. The receptor comes from a female donor in good health. The chain links TRBV14 to TRBJ1-4; the D gene is possibly TRBD1 (5 bases). CDR3 amino acids: CASSVAGNLNEKLFF. CDR3 coding DNA: TGTGCCAGCAGCGTCGCAGGGAACCTTAATGAAAAACTGTTTTTT.